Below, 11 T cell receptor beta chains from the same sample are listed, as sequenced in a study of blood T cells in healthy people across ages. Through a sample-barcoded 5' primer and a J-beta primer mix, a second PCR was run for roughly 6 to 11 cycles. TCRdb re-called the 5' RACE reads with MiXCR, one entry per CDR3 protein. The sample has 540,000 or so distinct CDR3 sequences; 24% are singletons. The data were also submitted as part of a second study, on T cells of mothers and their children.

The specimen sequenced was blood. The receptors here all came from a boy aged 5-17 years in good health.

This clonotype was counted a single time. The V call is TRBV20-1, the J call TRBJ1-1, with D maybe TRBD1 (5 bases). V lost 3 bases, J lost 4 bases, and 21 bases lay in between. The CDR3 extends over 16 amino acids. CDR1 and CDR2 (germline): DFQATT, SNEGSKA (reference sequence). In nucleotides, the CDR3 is TGCAGTGCTAGGATTCATGAGGGGTCAGGGTTCACTGAAGCTTTCTTT. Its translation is CSARIHEGSGFTEAFF.

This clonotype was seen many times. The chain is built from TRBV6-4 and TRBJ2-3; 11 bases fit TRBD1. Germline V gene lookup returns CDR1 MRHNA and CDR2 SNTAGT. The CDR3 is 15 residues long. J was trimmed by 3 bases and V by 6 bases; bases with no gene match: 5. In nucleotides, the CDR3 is TGTGCCAGCAGCCCGGGACAGGGGGTGACAGATACGCAGTATTTT. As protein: CASSPGQGVTDTQYF.

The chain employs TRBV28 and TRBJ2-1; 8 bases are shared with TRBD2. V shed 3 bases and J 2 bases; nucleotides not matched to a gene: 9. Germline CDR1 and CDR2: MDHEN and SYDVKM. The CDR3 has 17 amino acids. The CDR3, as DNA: TGTGCCAGCAGTTTCCGGGGGGGCCTAAGGGCCTACAATGAGCAGTTCTTC. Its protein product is CASSFRGGLRAYNEQFF.

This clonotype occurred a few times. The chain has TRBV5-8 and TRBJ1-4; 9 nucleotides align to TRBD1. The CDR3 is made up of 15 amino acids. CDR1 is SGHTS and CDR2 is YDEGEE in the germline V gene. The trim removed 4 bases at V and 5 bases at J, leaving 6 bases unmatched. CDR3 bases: TGTGCCAGCAGCCTGCCCGGGACAGGGAATGAAAAACTGTTTTTT. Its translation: CASSLPGTGNEKLFF.

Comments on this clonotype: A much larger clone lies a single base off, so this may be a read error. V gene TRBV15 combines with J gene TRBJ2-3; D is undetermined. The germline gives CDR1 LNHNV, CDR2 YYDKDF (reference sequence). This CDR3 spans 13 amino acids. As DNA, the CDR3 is TGTGCCACCAGCAGAGCTTTCACAGATACGCATTATTTT. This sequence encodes CATSRAFTDTHYF.

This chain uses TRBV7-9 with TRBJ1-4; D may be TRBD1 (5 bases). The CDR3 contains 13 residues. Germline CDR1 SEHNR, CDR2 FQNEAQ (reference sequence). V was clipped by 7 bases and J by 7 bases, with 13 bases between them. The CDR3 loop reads CASNRDGGEKLFF. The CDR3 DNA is TGTGCCAGCAACCGGGACGGTGGTGAAAAACTGTTTTTT.

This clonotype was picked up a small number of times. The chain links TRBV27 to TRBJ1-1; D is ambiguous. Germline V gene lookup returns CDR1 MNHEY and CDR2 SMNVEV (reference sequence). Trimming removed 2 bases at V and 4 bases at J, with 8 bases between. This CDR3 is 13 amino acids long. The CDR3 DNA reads TGTGCCAGCAGTTTACGAGCCCTCACTGAAGCTTTCTTT. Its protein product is CASSLRALTEAFF.

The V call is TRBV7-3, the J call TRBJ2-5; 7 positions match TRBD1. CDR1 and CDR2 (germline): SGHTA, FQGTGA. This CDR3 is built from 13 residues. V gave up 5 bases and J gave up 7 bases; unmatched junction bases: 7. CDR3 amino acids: CASSPGQFGTQYF. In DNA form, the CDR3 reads TGTGCCAGCAGCCCGGGACAGTTCGGGACCCAGTACTTC. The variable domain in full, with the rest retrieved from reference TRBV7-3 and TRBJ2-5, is GAGVSQTPSNKVTEKGKYVELRCDPISGHTALYWYRQSLGQGPEFLIYFQGTGAADDSGLPNDRFFAVRPEGSVSTLKIQRTERGDSAVYLCASSPGQFGTQYFGPGTRLLVL.

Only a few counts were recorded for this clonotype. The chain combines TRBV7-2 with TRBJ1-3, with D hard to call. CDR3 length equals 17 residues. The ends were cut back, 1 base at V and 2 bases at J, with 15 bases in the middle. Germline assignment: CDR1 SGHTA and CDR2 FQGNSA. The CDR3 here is CASSLGQIAPAGNTIYF. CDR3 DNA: TGTGCCAGCAGCTTAGGTCAGATCGCGCCCGCTGGAAACACCATATATTTT.

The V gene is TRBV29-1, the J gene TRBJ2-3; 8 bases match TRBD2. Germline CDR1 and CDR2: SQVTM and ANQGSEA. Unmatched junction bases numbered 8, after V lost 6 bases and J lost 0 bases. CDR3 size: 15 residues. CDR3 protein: CSVALSGTSTDTQYF. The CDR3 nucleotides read TGCAGCGTCGCCCTTAGCGGGACTAGCACAGATACGCAGTATTTT.

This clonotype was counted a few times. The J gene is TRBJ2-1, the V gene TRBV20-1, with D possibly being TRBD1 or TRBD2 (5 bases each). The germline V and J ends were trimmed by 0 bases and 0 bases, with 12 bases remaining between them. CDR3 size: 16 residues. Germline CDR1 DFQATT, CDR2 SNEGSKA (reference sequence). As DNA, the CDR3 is TGCAGTGCTAGAGAGGGACCCCTGAGCTCCTACAATGAGCAGTTCTTC. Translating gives CSAREGPLSSYNEQFF.